These 14 T cell receptor beta chains share one sample of origin, sequenced in a study of siplizumab effects on memory and regulatory T cells. Sequenced by immunoSEQ multiplex PCR; TCRdb stores in-frame clones only, minus some. The data hold some 100,000 clones, with less than 95% observed a single time. The sequenced material came from Tregs sorted from blood. These receptors all come from a human donor in good health.

The chain joins TRBV7-3 to TRBJ2-3, with a tentative D call TRBD1 (5 bases). Trimming removed 1 base from V and 2 bases from J, with 16 bases in between. CDR3 size: 17 residues. CDR1 SGHTA and CDR2 FQGTGA come from the germline V gene. CDR3 DNA sequence: TGTGCCAGCAGCTTAAATATTGGGGCTAGGGACACAGATACGCAGTATTTT. It yields the protein CASSLNIGARDTDTQYF. The full variable domain, with the rest looked up from reference TRBV7-3 and TRBJ2-3, is GAGVSQTPSNKVTEKGKYVELRCDPISGHTALYWYRQSLGQGPEFLIYFQGTGAADDSGLPNDRFFAVRPEGSVSTLKIQRTERGDSAVYLCASSLNIGARDTDTQYFGPGTRLTVL.

The chain couples TRBV6-5 to TRBJ1-6; D gene uncertain. The CDR3 is 14 residues long. V lost 4 bases and J lost 10, with 14 bases in between. Germline V gives CDR1 MNHEY, CDR2 SVGAGI. Here the CDR3 DNA reads TGTGCCAGCAGTTTCCGGCAGGTTCCCTCACCCCTCCACTTT. The encoded protein is CASSFRQVPSPLHF.

This chain uses TRBV6-5 with TRBJ1-6, with D unresolved. Germline loops: CDR1 MNHEY, CDR2 SVGAGI. Trimming took off 6 bases at V and 0 bases at J, with 6 bases between the two ends. The CDR3 length is 14 residues. This CDR3 is CASRTGSYNSPLHF. CDR3 sequence (DNA): TGTGCCAGCAGGACCGGCTCCTATAATTCACCCCTCCACTTT.

This clone was detected once. This chain connects TRBV7-9 to TRBJ2-1, with 8 bases fitting TRBD1. Germline V gene sequence: CDR1 SEHNR, CDR2 FQNEAQ (reference sequence). The junction had 9 bases not matched to a gene; V was cut back by 5 bases and J by 12 bases. The CDR3 consists of 13 residues. The CDR3 loop is CASSQRDRRGQFF. CDR3 nucleotides: TGTGCCAGCAGCCAAAGGGACAGGAGGGGGCAGTTCTTC.

In its sample, this clone was seen once. The gene calls are TRBV4-1 and TRBJ2-7, with 8 bases lining up with TRBD2. Germline assignment: CDR1 MGHRA and CDR2 YSYEKL. The CDR3 sequence is 14 residues long. The V and J ends lost 4 bases and 2 bases, in that order; junction bases with no gene match: 4. This CDR3 is CASSPGRGTYEQYF. The CDR3 bases are TGCGCCAGCAGCCCCGGGAGGGGTACCTACGAGCAGTACTTC.

The rearrangement joins TRBV4-2 to TRBJ2-7; 7 positions agree with TRBD1. The trim removed 0 bases at V and 2 bases at J, leaving 4 bases unmatched. This CDR3 comprises 15 residues. Germline V gene data show CDR1 as LGHNA and CDR2 as YNFKEQ. The CDR3 loop is CASSQDGTDPYEQYF. The CDR3 DNA reads as TGTGCCAGCAGCCAAGATGGGACAGACCCCTACGAGCAGTACTTC.

This clone has only one observation. This chain links TRBV27 with TRBJ1-2, with D unclear. V shed 4 bases and J shed 4 bases, with 10 bases lying between them. Germline V CDR1 and CDR2: MNHEY, SMNVEV (reference sequence). CDR3 length: 13 residues. The CDR3 region is CASSSPGFYGYTF. In nucleotides, the CDR3 is TGTGCCAGCAGTTCACCAGGTTTCTATGGCTACACCTTC.

The CDR3 DNA is TGTGCCAGCAGCTCACAAACAGGGATTAGGGGCTACACCTTC. Translation gives CASSSQTGIRGYTF. V gene TRBV5-5 combines with J gene TRBJ1-2; D may be TRBD1 (6 bases). Looked up from germline, CDR1 is SGHKS and CDR2 is YYEKEE (reference sequence). The CDR3 spans 14 residues. With 3 bases removed from V and 8 bases from J, the gap between germline ends came to 17 bases.

The chain is built from TRBV28 and TRBJ2-3; a possible D gene is TRBD1 (6 bases). This CDR3 region has 14 residues. V dropped 8 bases and J dropped 0 bases, with 12 bases sitting between them. Germline values: CDR1 MDHEN, CDR2 SYDVKM. Here the CDR3 DNA reads TGTGCCAGCCGCGACAGGCAAAGCACAGATACGCAGTATTTT. Translated: CASRDRQSTDTQYF.

The rearrangement links TRBV6-1 to TRBJ2-6; D remains ambiguous. Germline V lookup: CDR1 MNHNS, CDR2 SASEGT. The ends were cut back, 4 bases at V and 0 bases at J, with 10 bases in the middle. The CDR3 is made up of 16 amino acids. CDR3 region: CASSGPRGSGANVLTF. The CDR3 coding sequence is TGTGCCAGCAGTGGGCCCCGTGGCTCTGGGGCCAACGTCCTGACTTTC.

V usage is TRBV11-2 and J usage is TRBJ2-7; the D gene is possibly TRBD1 (6 bases). The germline V and J ends were trimmed by 5 bases and 7 bases, with 9 bases remaining between them. Germline-derived CDR1 and CDR2 are SGHAT and FQNNGV. The CDR3 has 11 residues. The CDR3 sequence is CASSVTGEQYF. CDR3 in DNA: TGTGCCAGCAGCGTTACAGGGGAGCAGTACTTC.

Only one count was recorded for this clone. The chain uses TRBV5-1 and TRBJ2-7; D is perhaps TRBD2 (6 bases). This CDR3 region has 15 residues. Per germline, CDR1 SGHRS and CDR2 YFSETQ. V was clipped by 0 bases and J by 2 bases, with 12 bases between them. CDR3 DNA sequence: TGCGCCAGCAGCTTGGACGGGAGAGATACCTACGAGCAGTACTTC. Translation gives CASSLDGRDTYEQYF.

The chain employs TRBV13 and TRBJ2-1, with 8 bases matching TRBD1. CDR3 length equals 19 residues. CDR1 and CDR2 (germline): PRHDT, FYEKMQ (reference sequence). V gave up 5 bases and J gave up 7 bases; unmatched junction bases: 22. CDR3: CASSPRWTGNNPHGNEQFF. Here the CDR3 DNA reads TGTGCCAGCAGCCCCCGATGGACAGGGAACAACCCACATGGGAATGAGCAGTTCTTC.

This clone was seen just once. The V call is TRBV5-1, the J call TRBJ1-2, with a possible D match to TRBD1 (6 bases). CDR1 is SGHRS, CDR2 YFSETQ, per germline. Trimming left V 5 bases short and J 3 bases short, with 8 bases between. The CDR3 has 12 residues. CDR3 sequence reads: CASRGGHYGYTF. CDR3 DNA sequence: TGCGCCAGCAGGGGGGGCCACTATGGCTACACCTTC.